The T cell receptor beta chain described here comes from a study of response to subunit inactivated influenza vaccine. General study results and limits: New T cells are recruited in small numbers by each seasonal influenza vaccination, according to the authors' suggestion.

Looked up from germline, CDR1 is ENHRY and CDR2 is SYGVKD. Losses at the gene ends were 3 bases for V and 6 bases for J; bases not matched to a gene: 8. The CDR3 consists of 14 residues. In TCRdb, the RT-PCR reads were re-called with MiXCR into one record per CDR3 protein. The profile shows more than 550,000 distinct CDR3 sequences, about 11% of them singletons. This clonotype was seen more than once but under ten times. Antigen unknown. The sample was PBMCs from blood, taken on the day of vaccination. The genes are TRBV10-3 and TRBJ2-7, with 7 bases lining up with TRBD1. The TCR originated in a man aged 45-60 years who received an inactivated influenza vaccine. The CDR3 coding sequence is TGTGCCATCAGTGATATGACAGGGATTGGCGAGCAGTACTTC. Protein product: CAISDMTGIGEQYF.